The source of this TCR beta chain is a study of T cells in Graves' hyperthyroidism and ophthalmopathy. Study-wide findings and caveats: The model identified upcoming ophthalmopathy a median about 6.5 months ahead of onset.

Diagnosis of hyperthyroidism was new in patients aged 18 to 65, and its duration was under 2 months. This clonotype was detected many times. Its antigen is as yet unknown. Amplification targeted TCR beta CDR3 regions from RNA transcripts. First-round RT-PCR with HTBI primers amplified the TCR CDR3 region. MiXCR, run by TCRdb on the multiplex PCR reads, gives a single entry per CDR3 protein. The top ten clones hold 6% to 8% of a sample with 250,000 to 300,000 distinct CDR3 sequences, roughly 14% of them seen once. Trimming stripped 1 base from V and 7 bases from J, with 14 bases between. Germline V lookup: CDR1 SGHTA, CDR2 FQGTGA. The CDR3 has 15 residues.

Sequencing was performed on blood. The chain carries TRBV7-3 and TRBJ2-1, with a weak D call TRBD2 (5 bases). This receptor was taken from a woman aged 30 to 39 with Graves' hyperthyroidism that later progressed to Graves' ophthalmopathy. CDR3 loop: CASSLIAGELNEQFF. CDR3 in DNA: TGTGCCAGCAGCTTAATCGCGGGCGAGCTTAATGAGCAGTTCTTC.